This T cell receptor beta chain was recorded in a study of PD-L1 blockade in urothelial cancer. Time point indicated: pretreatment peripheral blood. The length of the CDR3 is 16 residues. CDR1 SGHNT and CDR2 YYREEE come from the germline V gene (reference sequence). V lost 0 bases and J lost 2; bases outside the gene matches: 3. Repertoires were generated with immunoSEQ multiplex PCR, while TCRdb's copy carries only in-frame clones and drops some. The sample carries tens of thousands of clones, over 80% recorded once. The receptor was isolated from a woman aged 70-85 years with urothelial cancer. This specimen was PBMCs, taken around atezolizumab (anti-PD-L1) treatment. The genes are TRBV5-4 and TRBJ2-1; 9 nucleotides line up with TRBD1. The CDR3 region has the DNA TGTGCCAGCAGCTTGGCGGACAGGGGAACCTACAATGAGCAGTTCTTC. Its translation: CASSLADRGTYNEQFF.